These 21 T cell receptor beta chains were sequenced from one sample in a study of regulatory T cells in long-lasting Graves disease. Investigators prepared the TCR beta libraries by applying iRepertoire HTBI primers and Arm-PCR of CDR3 regions. Using its own MiXCR run on the multiplex PCR reads, TCRdb lists one record per CDR3 protein. This sample has 510,000 or so distinct CDR3 sequences, with 12% found just once. Indicated time point: newly diagnosed GD, antithyroid drugs for less than 3 months. PBMCs provided the RNA from which the TCR library was made. Another study also made use of these data, one on T cells in Graves' hyperthyroidism and ophthalmopathy.

Source: peripheral blood mononuclear cells (PBMCs), taken at new diagnosis, from a patient treated with antithyroid drugs. The source of these receptors is a woman in her 30s with Graves disease.

This clonotype was detected many times. The V and J genes are TRBV6-1 and TRBJ2-7; the D is unclear. V was trimmed by 8 bases and J by 3 bases, leaving 11 bases between them. The CDR3 loop spans 12 amino acids. The germline CDR1 and CDR2 sequences are MNHNS and SASEGT. The CDR3 loop reads CASARTDYEQYF. CDR3 nucleotide sequence: TGTGCCAGCGCTAGAACGGACTACGAGCAGTACTTC.

This clonotype was recorded many times. V usage is TRBV12-3 or TRBV12-4 and J usage is TRBJ2-3; weak D call: TRBD1 (6 bases). The length of the CDR3 is 17 residues. Trimming stripped 7 bases from V and 1 base from J, with 21 bases between. Here the CDR3 reads CASNYRMRTAGTDTQYF. The DNA for the CDR3 is TGTGCCAGCAACTACAGGATGAGGACAGCCGGCACAGATACGCAGTATTTT.

This clonotype appeared many times. Being one base from a much bigger clone, this may be a read error. The V and J genes are TRBV6-2 or TRBV6-3 and TRBJ1-2; no reliable D call. The V gene's germline CDR1 is MNHEY and CDR2 SVGEGT. The CDR3 runs to 11 residues. V lost 5 bases and J lost 3, with 4 bases in between. Written as DNA, the CDR3 is TGTGCCAGCAGTGTTCACTATGGCTACACCTTC. Translating gives CASSVHYGYTF.

In the case of this clonotype: One end of the junction does not line up with germline, which may come from a read error. V and J are TRBV4-3 and TRBJ1-2; 7 bases are shared with TRBD1. Looked up from germline, CDR1 is LGHNA and CDR2 is YSLEER. The CDR3 is 16 residues long. The CDR3 DNA reads TGCGCCAGCAGCCAAGACTTTAAACAGGGGACCTATGACTACACCTTC. Protein: CASSQDFKQGTYDYTF.

This clonotype occurred many times. The gene calls are TRBV6-1 and TRBJ2-1; 7 nucleotides align to TRBD2. The CDR3 spans 13 residues. The J segment lost 1 base and the V segment lost 6 bases, leaving 0 bases of the junction unmatched. Germline-derived CDR1 and CDR2 are MNHNS and SASEGT. The CDR3 loop is CASRGGSYNEQFF. Written as DNA, the CDR3 is TGTGCCAGCAGGGGGGGGTCCTACAATGAGCAGTTCTTC.

This clonotype has only a few counts. This may be a read error, as it is one base from a much larger clone. V gene TRBV25-1 combines with J gene TRBJ2-7; 13 bases align to TRBD2. With 2 bases clipped from V and 3 bases from J, the junction kept 1 base outside the gene matches. The CDR3 is made up of 15 amino acids. Germline assignment: CDR1 MGHDK and CDR2 SYGVNS. The CDR3, as DNA: TGTGCCAGCAGTGAACGACTAGCGGGAGGCTACGAGCAGTACTTC. Amino acids: CASSERLAGGYEQYF.

This clonotype was found many times. The chain couples TRBV30 to TRBJ2-1; D is tentatively TRBD1 or TRBD2 (5 bases each). The ends were cut back, 0 bases at V and 9 bases at J, with 12 bases in the middle. The length of the CDR3 is 13 residues. Germline V CDR1 and CDR2: GTSNPN, SVGIG (reference sequence). CDR3 DNA: TGTGCCTGGAGTGTACAGGTTGGGGGTGAGCAGTTCTTC. Translation: CAWSVQVGGEQFF.

With regard to this clonotype: Just one base apart from a much larger clone, this may be a read error. This chain connects TRBV19 to TRBJ1-1; a possible D gene is TRBD1 (5 bases). The CDR3 has 15 amino acids. CDR1 is LNHDA and CDR2 is SQIVND in the germline V gene (reference sequence). V lost 3 bases, J lost 5 bases, and 16 bases lay in between. The CDR3 loop is CASSILSSGKTEAFF. The CDR3 nucleotides read TGTGCCAGTAGTATTTTGTCCTCAGGGAAGACTGAAGCTTTCTTT.

This clonotype has just a few counts. The rearrangement joins TRBV4-1 to TRBJ2-2; TRBD2 matches at 7 bases. The V gene end was trimmed by 0 bases and the J gene end by 5 bases; junction bases not matched to a gene: 9. CDR1 and CDR2 from the germline V gene are MGHRA and YSYEKL. This CDR3 has 17 residues. The CDR3: CASSQEGGSGGTGELFF. In nucleotides, the CDR3 is TGCGCCAGCAGCCAAGAGGGGGGGAGTGGGGGAACCGGGGAGCTGTTTTTT.

With respect to this clonotype: A much larger clone differs from this one at a single base, so this may be a read error. The V call is TRBV7-2, the J call TRBJ1-4; 7 bases line up with TRBD1. V was clipped by 5 bases and J by 8 bases; unmatched bases: 8. This CDR3 spans 14 amino acids. Germline values: CDR1 SGHTA, CDR2 FQGNSA. In DNA form, the CDR3 reads TGTGCCAGCAGCCCCTGGAGGGGGCGAGAAAAACTGTTTTTT. This sequence encodes CASSPWRGREKLFF.

This clonotype was recorded a few times. This sequence joins TRBV7-2 and TRBJ2-1; TRBD2 is a possible D gene (6 bases). Trimming removed 5 bases from V and 8 bases from J, with 19 bases in between. The CDR3 is 15 amino acids. The germline CDR1 and CDR2 sequences are SGHTA and FQGNSA. CDR3 DNA: TGTGCCAGCAGCCTCGGGAGCCTCCGGGCGGATGAGCAGTTCTTC. As protein: CASSLGSLRADEQFF. The entire variable domain, with the rest obtained from reference TRBV7-2 and TRBJ2-1, is as follows: GAGVSQSPSNKVTEKGKDVELRCDPISGHTALYWYRQSLGQGLEFLIYFQGNSAPDKSGLPSDRFSAERTGGSVSTLTIQRTQQEDSAVYLCASSLGSLRADEQFFGPGTRLTVL.

This clonotype was seen a few times. This chain uses TRBV19 with TRBJ1-5; no reliable D call. V shed 3 bases and J shed 0 bases, with 9 bases lying between them. This CDR3 has 15 residues. Germline CDR1 is LNHDA and CDR2 is SQIVND (reference sequence). In DNA, the CDR3 is TGTGCCAGTAGTATTCAACCGAATAGCAATCAGCCCCAGCATTTT. Protein: CASSIQPNSNQPQHF.

This clonotype has ten or more counts. CDR3 nucleotides: TGCAGCGTTGAAGATCAGGGACAGGGGCGTATAGCTAACTATGGCTACACCTTC. As protein: CSVEDQGQGRIANYGYTF. V and J are TRBV29-1 and TRBJ1-2; TRBD1 matches 10 bases. Germline V CDR1 and CDR2: SQVTM, ANQGSEA. V shed 0 bases and J 0 bases; nucleotides not matched to a gene: 10. The CDR3 totals 18 residues.

Many counts were recorded for this clonotype. The chain carries TRBV19 and TRBJ2-7; 8 positions match TRBD2. The germline CDR1 and CDR2 sequences are LNHDA and SQIVND (reference sequence). The junction had 5 bases not matched to a gene; V was cut back by 1 base and J by 6 bases. The CDR3 has 14 amino acids. The CDR3 is CASSIAGGPSEQYF. The CDR3 DNA sequence: TGTGCCAGTAGTATAGCGGGAGGGCCCTCCGAGCAGTACTTC.

This clonotype was seen repeatedly, ten times or more. The chain employs TRBV12-3 or TRBV12-4 and TRBJ2-2; the D gene is possibly TRBD1 (6 bases). V lost 7 bases, J lost 0 bases, and 12 bases lay in between. The CDR3 has 15 amino acids. CDR3 amino acids: CASTYGQTNTGELFF. The DNA of the CDR3 is TGTGCCAGCACCTACGGACAGACGAACACCGGGGAGCTGTTTTTT.

This clonotype was detected many times. V usage is TRBV11-3 and J usage is TRBJ2-5; D gene ambiguous. Germline-derived CDR1 and CDR2 are SGHNT and YENEEA. V lost 0 bases and J 7 bases, leaving 9 bases between the germline ends. This CDR3 has 13 amino acids. This CDR3 is CASSLEAIGTQYF. The CDR3 coding sequence is TGTGCCAGCAGCTTAGAGGCCATCGGGACCCAGTACTTC.

This clonotype has ten or more counts. The chain has TRBV28 and TRBJ2-3; maybe TRBD1 (6 bases). Germline V gives CDR1 MDHEN, CDR2 SYDVKM. The CDR3 is 14 residues long. Trimming cost V 1 base and J 6 bases, with 11 bases left between them. The CDR3: CASSLFSQGDTQYF. CDR3 DNA sequence: TGTGCCAGCAGTTTATTCTCCCAGGGGGATACGCAGTATTTT.

The CDR3 sequence: CASSTGNLNTGELFF. CDR3 DNA sequence: TGTGCCAGTAGTACAGGGAATTTGAACACCGGGGAGCTGTTTTTT. J is TRBJ2-2 and V is TRBV19; TRBD1 might be the D (5 bases). Germline CDR1 reads LNHDA; CDR2 reads SQIVND (reference sequence). This CDR3 is 15 amino acids long. The V and J ends lost 4 bases and 1 base respectively, with 10 bases between them.

A remark on this clonotype: One base away lies a much larger clone, so this may be a sequencing read error. The chain employs TRBV30 and TRBJ1-4, with a weak D call TRBD1 (5 bases). Germline values: CDR1 GTSNPN, CDR2 SVGIG (reference sequence). The CDR3 is 14 residues long. CDR3 sequence reads: CAWTQSWLGPAPHF. As DNA, the CDR3 is TGTGCCTGGACGCAGTCGTGGTTGGGGCCCGCCCCACATTTT.

This clonotype showed up many times. This chain joins TRBV10-3 and TRBJ2-1; D gene ambiguous. Germline CDR1 ENHRY, CDR2 SYGVKD. V was clipped by 10 bases and J by 7 bases, with 11 bases between them. The CDR3 has 11 residues. The CDR3 reads CATTTANEQFF. CDR3 nucleotide sequence: TGTGCCACCACCACAGCAAATGAGCAGTTCTTC.

This clonotype came up a few times. The chain combines TRBV9 with TRBJ2-2; no clear D gene. The germline V gene encodes CDR1 SGDLS and CDR2 YYNGEE. Trimming shortened V by 4 bases and J by 4 bases, and 11 bases separated the two germline ends. This CDR3 spans 14 amino acids. The CDR3 DNA follows: TGTGCCAGCAGCACTTCGATCGCCACCGGGGAGCTGTTTTTT. Translated: CASSTSIATGELFF.